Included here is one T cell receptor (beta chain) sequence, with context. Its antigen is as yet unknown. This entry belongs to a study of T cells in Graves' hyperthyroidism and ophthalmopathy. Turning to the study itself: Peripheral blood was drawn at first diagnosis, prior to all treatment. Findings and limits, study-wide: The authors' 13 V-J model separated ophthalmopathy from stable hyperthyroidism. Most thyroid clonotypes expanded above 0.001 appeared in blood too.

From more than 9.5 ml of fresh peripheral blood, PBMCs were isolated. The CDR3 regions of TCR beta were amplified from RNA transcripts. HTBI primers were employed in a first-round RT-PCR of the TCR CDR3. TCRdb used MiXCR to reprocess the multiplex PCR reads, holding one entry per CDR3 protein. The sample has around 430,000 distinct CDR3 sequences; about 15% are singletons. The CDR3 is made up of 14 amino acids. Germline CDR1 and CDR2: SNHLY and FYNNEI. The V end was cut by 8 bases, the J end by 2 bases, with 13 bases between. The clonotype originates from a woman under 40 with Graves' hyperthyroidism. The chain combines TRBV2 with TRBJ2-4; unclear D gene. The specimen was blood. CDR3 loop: CASLDTRPKNIQYF. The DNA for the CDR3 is TGTGCCAGCCTCGACACTCGACCCAAAAACATTCAGTACTTC.